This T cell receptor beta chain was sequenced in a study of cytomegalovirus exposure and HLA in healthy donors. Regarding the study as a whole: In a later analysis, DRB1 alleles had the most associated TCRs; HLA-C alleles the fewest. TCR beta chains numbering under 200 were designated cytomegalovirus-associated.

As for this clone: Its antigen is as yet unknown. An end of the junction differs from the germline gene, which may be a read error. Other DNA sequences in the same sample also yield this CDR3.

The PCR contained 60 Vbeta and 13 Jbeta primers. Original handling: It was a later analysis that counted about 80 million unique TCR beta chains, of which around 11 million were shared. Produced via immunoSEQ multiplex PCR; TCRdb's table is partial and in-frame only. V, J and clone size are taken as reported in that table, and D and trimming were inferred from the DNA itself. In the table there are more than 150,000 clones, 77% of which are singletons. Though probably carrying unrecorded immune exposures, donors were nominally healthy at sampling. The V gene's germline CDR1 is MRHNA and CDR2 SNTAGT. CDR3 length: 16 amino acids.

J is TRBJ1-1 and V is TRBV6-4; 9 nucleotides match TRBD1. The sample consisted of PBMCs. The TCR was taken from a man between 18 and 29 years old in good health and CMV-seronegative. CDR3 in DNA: TGTGCTAGCAGTGACCAGGGACAGGGCCCGAACACTGAAGCTTTCTTT. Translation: CASSDQGQGPNTEAFF.